The rows below give T cell receptor beta chains drawn from one sample of a study of T cells after somatic rescue of genetic block. This table comes from immunoSEQ multiplex PCR, and its TCRdb copy is limited to in-frame clones, with some not included. Here the sample spans approximately 14,000 clones, under 75% being singletons. The specimen was peripheral blood mononuclear cells (PBMCs). Every receptor here comes from a boy between 10 and 17 years old. Both conserved end residues are part of each CDR3. D genes are given only for firm matches. Clone size is not always given. Where it is, it says once, few, many or a class for expanded clones.

J gene: TRBJ2-7; D gene: .; clone size: .; V gene: TRBV9; CDR3 DNA: TGTGCCAGCAGCGTAGATAACAATGGTAAGCAGTACTTC; CDR3 protein: CASSVDNNGKQYF
J gene: TRBJ1-1; D gene: TRBD1; clone size: once; V gene: TRBV15; CDR3 DNA: TGTGCCACCAGCGGGACAGGGTTTACTGAAGCTTTCTTT; CDR3 protein: CATSGTGFTEAFF
J gene: TRBJ2-7; D gene: .; clone size: .; V gene: TRBV27; CDR3 DNA: TGTGCCAGCAGTTTAGAGCCCTACGAGCAGTACTTC; CDR3 protein: CASSLEPYEQYF
J gene: TRBJ2-6; D gene: .; clone size: .; V gene: TRBV5-1; CDR3 DNA: TGCGCCAGCAGCTTGTACGAGGGAGGTTACTCTGGGGCCAACGTCCTGACTTTC; CDR3 protein: CASSLYEGGYSGANVLTF
J gene: TRBJ1-4; D gene: .; clone size: .; V gene: TRBV5-1; CDR3 DNA: TGCGCCAGCAGCTTGGCCACTAATGAAAAACTGTTTTTT; CDR3 protein: CASSLATNEKLFF
J gene: TRBJ2-7; D gene: TRBD1; clone size: few; V gene: TRBV5-1; CDR3 DNA: TGCGCCAGCAGGATACCGGGACAGGGTTTACTACGTGTGATCGGGCAGTACTTC; CDR3 protein: CASRIPGQGLLRVIGQYF
J gene: TRBJ1-5; D gene: TRBD1; clone size: .; V gene: TRBV5-3; CDR3 DNA: TGTGCCAGAAGCGGAAAGGGACAGGGGGGCTTTAGCAATCAGCCCCAGCATTTT; CDR3 protein: CARSGKGQGGFSNQPQHF
J gene: TRBJ2-1; D gene: TRBD1; clone size: .; V gene: TRBV7-3; CDR3 DNA: TGTGCCAGCACGCCCGGGACAGACAATGAGCAGTTCTTC; CDR3 protein: CASTPGTDNEQFF
J gene: TRBJ2-5; D gene: TRBD2; clone size: .; V gene: TRBV4-1; CDR3 DNA: TGCGCCAGCAGCCATGCTCAGGTTGCGGGAGGGCAAGAGACCCAGTACTTC; CDR3 protein: CASSHAQVAGGQETQYF
J gene: TRBJ1-5; D gene: .; clone size: few; V gene: TRBV30; CDR3 DNA: TGTGCCTGGAGTCTCAACAGGGGCAATCAGCCCCAGCATTTT; CDR3 protein: CAWSLNRGNQPQHF
J gene: TRBJ2-3; D gene: TRBD2; clone size: .; V gene: TRBV9; CDR3 DNA: TGTGCCAGCAGCGTAGCTCCGGGAGGAGGCACAGATACGCAGTATTTT; CDR3 protein: CASSVAPGGGTDTQYF
J gene: TRBJ2-5; D gene: .; clone size: .; V gene: TRBV11-2; CDR3 DNA: TGTGCCAGCAGCTTTACTTATTCCGAGACCCAGTACTTC; CDR3 protein: CASSFTYSETQYF
J gene: TRBJ2-7; D gene: .; clone size: .; V gene: TRBV6-5; CDR3 DNA: TGTGCCAGCGCCCCGGGACACCTTTACGAGCAGTACTTC; CDR3 protein: CASAPGHLYEQYF
J gene: TRBJ2-1; D gene: .; clone size: few; V gene: TRBV5-3; CDR3 DNA: TGTGCCAGAAGCTACAGGAGCTACAATGAGCAGTTCTTC; CDR3 protein: CARSYRSYNEQFF
J gene: TRBJ1-1; D gene: TRBD1; clone size: medium-sized; V gene: TRBV5-5; CDR3 DNA: TGTGCCAGCAGCTTGCACGGGACAGGAAGGGGCATGAACACTGAAGCTTTCTTT; CDR3 protein: CASSLHGTGRGMNTEAFF
J gene: TRBJ2-7; D gene: .; clone size: .; V gene: TRBV5-1; CDR3 DNA: TGCGCCAGCAGCTTGGATGGCGGGTTTGCCCTCGAGCAGTACTTC; CDR3 protein: CASSLDGGFALEQYF
J gene: TRBJ2-7; D gene: .; clone size: .; V gene: TRBV5-4; CDR3 DNA: TGTGCCAGCAGCTTGGTGCCAGGGGTGAGCTACGAGCAGTACTTC; CDR3 protein: CASSLVPGVSYEQYF
J gene: TRBJ1-1; D gene: TRBD1; clone size: .; V gene: TRBV7-3; CDR3 DNA: TGTGCCAGCAGTCCTCAGGGGGCGAACACTGAAGCTTTCTTT; CDR3 protein: CASSPQGANTEAFF
J gene: TRBJ1-1; D gene: .; clone size: few; V gene: TRBV6-6; CDR3 DNA: TGTGCCAGCAGTTACACCCTGACAGCCACTGAAGCTTTCTTT; CDR3 protein: CASSYTLTATEAFF
J gene: TRBJ2-5; D gene: TRBD1; clone size: .; V gene: TRBV5-1; CDR3 DNA: TGCGCCAGCAGCTTGGGACAGGGTTGGTACCAAGAGACCCAGTACTTC; CDR3 protein: CASSLGQGWYQETQYF
J gene: TRBJ2-3; D gene: TRBD2; clone size: once; V gene: TRBV14; CDR3 DNA: TGTGCCAGCAGCCAAGATAGGCTAGCGGGAGGGCCAACAGATACGCAGTATTTT; CDR3 protein: CASSQDRLAGGPTDTQYF
J gene: TRBJ2-7; D gene: TRBD1; clone size: .; V gene: TRBV28; CDR3 DNA: TGTGCCAGCAGTTTATTGGGGTGGGACAGGACCTACGAGCAGTACTTC; CDR3 protein: CASSLLGWDRTYEQYF
J gene: TRBJ1-2; D gene: TRBD1; clone size: .; V gene: TRBV11-1; CDR3 DNA: TGTGCTAGCAGCTTTGAGGGACAGGACTATGGCTACACCTTC; CDR3 protein: CASSFEGQDYGYTF
J gene: TRBJ1-6; D gene: .; clone size: .; V gene: TRBV4-1; CDR3 DNA: TGCGCCAGCAGCCAAGTGAGGACCTCGGGATTCTCACCCCTCCACTTT; CDR3 protein: CASSQVRTSGFSPLHF
J gene: TRBJ1-1; D gene: .; clone size: once; V gene: TRBV6-5; CDR3 DNA: TGTGCCAGCAGTTACTACGAGGAAGCTTTCTTT; CDR3 protein: CASSYYEEAFF
J gene: TRBJ2-5; D gene: .; clone size: .; V gene: TRBV7-6; CDR3 DNA: TGTGCCAGCAGCTTAGGGGTAGCGGAAATAGAGACCCAGTACTTC; CDR3 protein: CASSLGVAEIETQYF